These 30 T cell receptor beta chains were all obtained from the same sample, sequenced in a study of OX40 agonist ivuxolimab in advanced cancers. Clones were read by immunoSEQ multiplex PCR, and TCRdb kept only the in-frame ones, dropping some. Of about 100,000 clones listed, more than 85% are singletons. Sequencing used CD4+ or CD8+ T cells sorted from blood, obtained in a trial of the OX40 agonist ivuxolimab. Receptor source: an adult with an advanced solid tumor such as melanoma, head and neck, liver or kidney cancer.

This clone was detected only once. The V call is TRBV5-4, the J call TRBJ2-7; D not certain. V lost 0 bases and J lost 0, with 7 bases in between. The CDR3 extends over 14 amino acids. CDR1 is SGHNT and CDR2 is YYREEE in the germline V gene (reference sequence). Here the CDR3 DNA reads TGTGCCAGCAGCTTGGGCAGGAGCTCCTACGAGCAGTACTTC. Amino acid sequence: CASSLGRSSYEQYF.

V usage is TRBV15 and J usage is TRBJ2-3; 9 bases are shared with TRBD1. Looked up from germline, CDR1 is LNHNV and CDR2 is YYDKDF (reference sequence). J gave up 4 bases and V 5 bases, and 4 bases lay outside the gene matches. The CDR3 length is 14 residues. The CDR3 coding sequence is TGTGCCACCAGCGGACAGGGGCATGCAGATACGCAGTATTTT. Its translation: CATSGQGHADTQYF.

The gene calls are TRBV2 and TRBJ2-2; D is perhaps TRBD2 (6 bases). This CDR3 region has 14 residues. Germline assignment: CDR1 SNHLY and CDR2 FYNNEI. Trimming left V 0 bases short and J 6 bases short, with 8 bases between. The CDR3 region is CASSEAVAAGELFF. The CDR3 DNA sequence: TGTGCCAGCAGTGAAGCGGTAGCGGCCGGGGAGCTGTTTTTT.

The chain combines TRBV10-3 with TRBJ2-3, with D possibly TRBD1 on 6 matching bases. The V end was cut by 3 bases, the J end by 3 bases, with 16 bases between. The CDR3 is 16 residues long. Germline V gene sequence: CDR1 ENHRY, CDR2 SYGVKD. This CDR3 is CAISESAGASTDTQYF. The CDR3 coding sequence is TGTGCCATCAGTGAATCGGCAGGGGCTAGTACAGATACGCAGTATTTT.

The chain has TRBV5-1 and TRBJ2-1; TRBD1 is a possible D gene (6 bases). The CDR3 consists of 12 residues. V was cut by 1 base and J by 8 bases, with 7 bases left in between. Germline V gene data show CDR1 as SGHRS and CDR2 as YFSETQ. CDR3 residues: CASSLYRDEQFF. In DNA, the CDR3 is TGCGCCAGCAGCTTGTACAGGGATGAGCAGTTCTTC.

V usage is TRBV7-2 and J usage is TRBJ1-3; D gene unclear. CDR1 is SGHTA, CDR2 FQGNSA, per germline. The V end was cut by 1 base, the J end by 0 bases, with 4 bases between. This CDR3 is built from 14 residues. The CDR3 DNA is TGTGCCAGCAGCTTAGGGAACTCTGGAAACACCATATATTTT. This translates into CASSLGNSGNTIYF.

The sample holds one count of this clone. The chain employs TRBV28 and TRBJ2-1; 8 bases fit TRBD2. CDR3 length: 14 residues. V was pared by 2 bases and J by 15 bases, with 12 bases of the junction left unmatched. Germline CDR1 reads MDHEN; CDR2 reads SYDVKM. The DNA of the CDR3 is TGTGCCAGCAGTTTAATAAGCGGGAGATTTTATCCGTTCTTC. This translates into CASSLISGRFYPFF.

The chain recombines TRBV27 with TRBJ2-7; D is unresolved. The CDR3 contains 14 residues. Germline values: CDR1 MNHEY, CDR2 SMNVEV (reference sequence). V was pared by 0 bases and J by 6 bases, with 12 bases between. CDR3 nucleotide sequence: TGTGCCAGCAGTTTATCGGCTAGGTCGAGCGAGCAGTACTTC. The encoded protein is CASSLSARSSEQYF.

This chain uses TRBV19 with TRBJ1-5, with 9 nucleotides matching TRBD1. Trimming removed 6 bases from V and 4 bases from J; junction bases left unmatched: 10. The CDR3 extends over 16 amino acids. CDR1 LNHDA and CDR2 SQIVND come from the germline V gene (reference sequence). The CDR3 nucleotides are TGTGCCAGTAGACCACCGGGACAGGGTCTTAATCAGCCCCAGCATTTT. Translated, it gives CASRPPGQGLNQPQHF.

As concerns this clone: Mismatch with germline at one junction end may stem from a read error. This chain links TRBV2 with TRBJ2-5; 9 bases align to TRBD1. The CDR3 is 17 residues long. The V gene's germline CDR1 is SNHLY and CDR2 FYNNEI. Written as DNA, the CDR3 is TGTGCCAGCACCGATGGGGGCGACAGGGGGTTTGGAGAGACCCAGCACTTC. This gives the protein CASTDGGDRGFGETQHF.

The chain joins TRBV5-5 to TRBJ2-7; no clear D gene. V lost 0 bases and J lost 2, with 15 bases in between. Germline V gene sequence: CDR1 SGHKS, CDR2 YYEKEE (reference sequence). This CDR3 is 16 amino acids long. For the CDR3, the DNA is TGTGCCAGCAGCTTGGGTCCTCAGGCTCTCACCTACGAGCAGTACTTC. This translates into CASSLGPQALTYEQYF. The entire variable domain, with the rest obtained from reference TRBV5-5 and TRBJ2-7, is as follows: DAGVTQSPTHLIKTRGQQVTLRCSPISGHKSVSWYQQVLGQGPQFIFQYYEKEERGRGNFPDRFSARQFPNYSSELNVNALLLGDSALYLCASSLGPQALTYEQYFGPGTRLTVT.

The chain uses TRBV6-5 and TRBJ1-1; 10 nucleotides match TRBD1. The V and J ends lost 6 bases and 5 bases, in that order; junction bases with no gene match: 9. This CDR3 spans 15 amino acids. The germline V gene has CDR1 MNHEY and CDR2 SVGAGI. This CDR3 reads CASRKNRDRGTEAFF. CDR3 nucleotides: TGTGCCAGCAGGAAAAACCGGGACAGGGGTACTGAAGCTTTCTTT.

J is TRBJ1-2 and V is TRBV19; D not certain. This CDR3 contains 13 residues. CDR1 is LNHDA, CDR2 SQIVND, per germline (reference sequence). V was trimmed by 2 bases and J by 4 bases, leaving 8 bases between them. CDR3 loop: CASSISGIYGYTF. DNA of the CDR3: TGTGCCAGTAGTATAAGTGGGATCTATGGCTACACCTTC.

The chain is built from TRBV7-2 and TRBJ2-7; 11 bases match TRBD1. The CDR3 loop spans 15 amino acids. Germline loops: CDR1 SGHTA, CDR2 FQGNSA. The V gene end was trimmed by 4 bases and the J gene end by 6 bases; junction bases not matched to a gene: 8. The CDR3 spells CASSWTGTGGAEQYF. The CDR3 bases are TGTGCCAGCAGCTGGACCGGGACAGGGGGGGCCGAGCAGTACTTC. Filled out from reference TRBV7-2 and TRBJ2-7, the complete variable domain reads GAGVSQSPSNKVTEKGKDVELRCDPISGHTALYWYRQSLGQGLEFLIYFQGNSAPDKSGLPSDRFSAERTGGSVSTLTIQRTQQEDSAVYLCASSWTGTGGAEQYFGPGTRLTVT.

This clone was found once. This chain uses TRBV6-1 with TRBJ2-7; D is undetermined. Germline lookup yields CDR1 MNHNS and CDR2 SASEGT. Trimming left V 4 bases short and J 3 bases short, with 13 bases between. The CDR3 covers 14 residues. CDR3 residues: CASSGARSNYEQYF. The DNA for the CDR3 is TGTGCCAGCAGTGGTGCTCGTTCAAACTACGAGCAGTACTTC.

There are a few counts of this clone. The chain combines TRBV7-2 with TRBJ2-3; D not certain. Germline V gene data show CDR1 as SGHTA and CDR2 as FQGNSA. The ends were cut back, 1 base at V and 4 bases at J, with 9 bases in the middle. This CDR3 is 14 amino acids long. The DNA for the CDR3 is TGTGCCAGCAGCTTAGGCCTCGCCCCAGATACGCAGTATTTT. Its translation is CASSLGLAPDTQYF. The variable domain in full, completed from reference TRBV7-2 and TRBJ2-3, reads GAGVSQSPSNKVTEKGKDVELRCDPISGHTALYWYRQSLGQGLEFLIYFQGNSAPDKSGLPSDRFSAERTGGSVSTLTIQRTQQEDSAVYLCASSLGLAPDTQYFGPGTRLTVL.

This sequence joins TRBV2 and TRBJ1-2, with D unresolved. CDR1 is SNHLY and CDR2 is FYNNEI in the germline V gene. CDR3 length: 13 residues. V lost 2 bases to trimming and J lost 4 bases, with 8 bases between them. The CDR3 is CASSEQAPYGYTF. Written as DNA, the CDR3 is TGTGCCAGCAGTGAACAGGCCCCCTATGGCTACACCTTC.

This chain connects TRBV5-1 to TRBJ2-5, with 10 bases aligning to TRBD1. The CDR3 contains 15 residues. The trim removed 3 bases at V and 3 bases at J, leaving 5 bases unmatched. CDR1 SGHRS and CDR2 YFSETQ come from the germline V gene. CDR3 sequence: CASSWIGTGEETQYF. CDR3 DNA: TGCGCCAGCAGCTGGATTGGGACAGGGGAAGAGACCCAGTACTTC.

The chain couples TRBV5-1 to TRBJ1-2; the D gene is possibly TRBD1 (5 bases). The CDR3 consists of 16 residues. V dropped 4 bases and J dropped 5 bases, with 21 bases sitting between them. Germline values: CDR1 SGHRS, CDR2 YFSETQ. The CDR3 protein is CASSPTWDRRIYGYTF. CDR3 DNA sequence: TGCGCCAGCAGCCCAACGTGGGACCGGCGAATATATGGCTACACCTTC.

CDR3 loop: CASSLTSGSRLGTDTQYF. CDR3 DNA sequence: TGCGCCAGCAGCTTAACTAGCGGGAGTCGGTTAGGCACAGATACGCAGTATTTT. This rearrangement joins TRBV5-1 to TRBJ2-3, with TRBD2 matching 11 bases. Germline-derived CDR1 and CDR2 are SGHRS and YFSETQ. The J segment lost 1 base and the V segment lost 2 bases, leaving 9 bases of the junction unmatched. The CDR3 length is 18 residues.

The rearrangement links TRBV28 to TRBJ1-2, with TRBD1 matching 7 bases. Trimming cost V 8 bases and J 6 bases; bases outside gene matches: 9. Germline CDR1 is MDHEN and CDR2 is SYDVKM. This CDR3 has 13 amino acids. In nucleotides, the CDR3 is TGTGCCAGCTTAGCGGCAGGGGGTGATGGCTACACCTTC. This gives the protein CASLAAGGDGYTF.

The gene calls are TRBV5-4 and TRBJ1-1; D might be TRBD1 (5 bases). The CDR3 loop spans 14 amino acids. Germline V gene data show CDR1 as SGHNT and CDR2 as YYREEE (reference sequence). V was pared by 2 bases and J by 0 bases, with 8 bases between. The CDR3 sequence: CASSFEGLNTEAFF. The CDR3 region has the DNA TGTGCCAGCAGCTTTGAGGGGTTGAACACTGAAGCTTTCTTT.

The chain recombines TRBV27 with TRBJ2-2, with D possibly matching TRBD1 (6 bases). Trimming pared 5 bases from V and 6 bases from J, leaving 16 bases between. This CDR3 comprises 15 residues. Germline lookup yields CDR1 MNHEY and CDR2 SMNVEV (reference sequence). Here the CDR3 reads CASSPTGTIAGELFF. CDR3 coding DNA: TGTGCCAGCAGTCCAACCGGGACAATCGCCGGGGAGCTGTTTTTT.

This sequence joins TRBV2 and TRBJ2-1; TRBD2 matches at 14 bases. Germline V gives CDR1 SNHLY, CDR2 FYNNEI. The ends lost 7 bases at V and 9 bases at J; junction bases unmatched: 11. The CDR3 has 16 residues. Here the CDR3 DNA reads TGTGCCAGCACCCCATCCAGGACTAGCGGGAGGACTGAGCAGTTCTTC. Amino acid sequence: CASTPSRTSGRTEQFF.

This chain joins TRBV5-1 and TRBJ2-1; 9 nucleotides match TRBD2. V shed 3 bases and J 14 bases; nucleotides not matched to a gene: 3. CDR3 size: 11 residues. In germline, CDR1 is SGHRS, CDR2 YFSETQ. Here the CDR3 DNA reads TGCGCCAGCAGCTCCGGGACTAGCAAGTTCTTC. Amino acid sequence: CASSSGTSKFF.

The chain combines TRBV5-6 with TRBJ2-5; 8 bases match TRBD1. CDR3 length: 14 amino acids. Trimming removed 3 bases from V and 5 bases from J; junction bases left unmatched: 6. Germline loops: CDR1 SGHDT, CDR2 YYEEEE. CDR3 DNA sequence: TGTGCCAGCAGCTCGCAGGGGGCATCGGAGACCCAGTACTTC. It yields the protein CASSSQGASETQYF.

The V gene is TRBV5-1, the J gene TRBJ1-4; weak D call: TRBD1 (5 bases). The CDR3 has 16 residues. Germline CDR1 is SGHRS and CDR2 is YFSETQ. Trimming removed 10 bases from V and 0 bases from J, with 19 bases in between. The CDR3 loop is CASSTAPLPTNEKLFF. The DNA for the CDR3 is TGCGCCTCTTCGACAGCCCCTCTTCCAACTAATGAAAAACTGTTTTTT.

V is TRBV5-6 and J is TRBJ1-2, with D tentatively TRBD1 (5 bases). The germline gives CDR1 SGHDT, CDR2 YYEEEE. The CDR3 is made up of 12 amino acids. Trimming pared 2 bases from V and 6 bases from J, leaving 8 bases between. CDR3 bases: TGTGCCAGCAGCTTTGGGGGAAATGGCTACACCTTC. It translates to CASSFGGNGYTF.

The V call is TRBV15, the J call TRBJ1-3, with TRBD1 matching 9 bases. In germline, CDR1 is LNHNV, CDR2 YYDKDF (reference sequence). The CDR3 has 15 residues. V lost 6 bases and J lost 2; bases outside the gene matches: 5. The CDR3 nucleotides read TGTGCCACCAGTATTACAGGGGGCACTGGAAACACCATATATTTT. This codes for CATSITGGTGNTIYF. Looking up the rest from reference TRBV15 and TRBJ1-3 gives the full variable domain: DAMVIQNPRYQVTQFGKPVTLSCSQTLNHNVMYWYQQKSSQAPKLLFHYYDKDFNNEADTPDNFQSRRPNTSFCFLDIRSPGLGDTAMYLCATSITGGTGNTIYFGEGSWLTVV.

This clone came up once. The V gene is TRBV5-1, the J gene TRBJ2-3; tentative D call: TRBD1 (6 bases). Trimming stripped 6 bases from V and 0 bases from J, with 20 bases between. CDR3 size: 17 residues. CDR1 and CDR2 from the germline V gene are SGHRS and YFSETQ. CDR3 in DNA: TGCGCCAGCAACCGGAGACCGGACAGCCCTAGCACAGATACGCAGTATTTT. Translating gives CASNRRPDSPSTDTQYF.